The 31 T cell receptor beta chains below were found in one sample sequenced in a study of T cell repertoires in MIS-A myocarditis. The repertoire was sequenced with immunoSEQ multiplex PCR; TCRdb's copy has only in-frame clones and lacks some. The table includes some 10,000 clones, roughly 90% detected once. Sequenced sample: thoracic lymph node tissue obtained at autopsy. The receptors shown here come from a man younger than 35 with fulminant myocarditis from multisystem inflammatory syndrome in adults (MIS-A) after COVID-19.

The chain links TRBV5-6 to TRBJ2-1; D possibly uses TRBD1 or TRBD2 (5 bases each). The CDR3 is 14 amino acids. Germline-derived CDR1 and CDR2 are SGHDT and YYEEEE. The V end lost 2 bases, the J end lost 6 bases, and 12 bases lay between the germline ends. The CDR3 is CASSFGRDLNEQFF. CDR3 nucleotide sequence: TGTGCCAGCAGCTTCGGCAGGGACCTCAATGAGCAGTTCTTC.

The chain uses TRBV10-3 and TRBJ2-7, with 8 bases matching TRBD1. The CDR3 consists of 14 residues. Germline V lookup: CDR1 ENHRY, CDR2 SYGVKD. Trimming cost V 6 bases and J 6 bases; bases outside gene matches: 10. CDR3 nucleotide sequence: TGTGCCATCAGAGCCCTGGACAGGGCATCCGAGCAGTACTTC. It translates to CAIRALDRASEQYF.

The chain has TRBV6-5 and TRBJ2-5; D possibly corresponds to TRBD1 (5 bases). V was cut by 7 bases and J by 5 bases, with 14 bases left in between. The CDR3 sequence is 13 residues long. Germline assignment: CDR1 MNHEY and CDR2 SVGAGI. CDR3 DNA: TGTGCCAGCAACACATTCAGGGCGGAGACCCAGTACTTC. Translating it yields CASNTFRAETQYF.

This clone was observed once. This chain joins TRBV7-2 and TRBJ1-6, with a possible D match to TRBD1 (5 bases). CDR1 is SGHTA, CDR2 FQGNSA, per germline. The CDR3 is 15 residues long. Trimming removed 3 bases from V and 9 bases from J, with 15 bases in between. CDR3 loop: CASSLSAGRGSPLHF. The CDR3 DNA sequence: TGTGCCAGCAGCTTGTCGGCAGGGAGAGGTTCACCCCTCCACTTT.

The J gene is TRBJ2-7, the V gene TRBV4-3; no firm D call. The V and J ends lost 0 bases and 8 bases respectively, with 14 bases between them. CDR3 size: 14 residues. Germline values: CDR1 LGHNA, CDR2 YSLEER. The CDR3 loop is CASSQDRAGRKQYF. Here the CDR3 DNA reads TGCGCCAGCAGCCAAGATCGGGCCGGAAGGAAGCAGTACTTC.

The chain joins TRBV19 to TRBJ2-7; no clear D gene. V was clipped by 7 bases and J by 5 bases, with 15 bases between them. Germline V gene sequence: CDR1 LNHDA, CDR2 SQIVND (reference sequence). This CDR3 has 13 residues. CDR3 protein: CASTEVPGHEQYF. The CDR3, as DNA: TGTGCCAGTACCGAGGTTCCGGGCCACGAGCAGTACTTC.

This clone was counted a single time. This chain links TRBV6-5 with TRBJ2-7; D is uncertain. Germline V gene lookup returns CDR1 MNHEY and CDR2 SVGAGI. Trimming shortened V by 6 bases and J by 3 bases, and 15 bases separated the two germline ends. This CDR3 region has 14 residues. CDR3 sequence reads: CASRTGGIGYEQYF. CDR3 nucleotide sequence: TGTGCCAGCAGGACTGGCGGAATCGGCTACGAGCAGTACTTC.

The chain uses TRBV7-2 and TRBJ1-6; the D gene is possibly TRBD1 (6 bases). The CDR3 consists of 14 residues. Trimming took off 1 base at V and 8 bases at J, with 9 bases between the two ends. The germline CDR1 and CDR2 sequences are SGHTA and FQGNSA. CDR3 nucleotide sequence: TGTGCCAGCAGCTTAGGGACAGTTTATTCACCCCTCCACTTT. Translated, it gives CASSLGTVYSPLHF.

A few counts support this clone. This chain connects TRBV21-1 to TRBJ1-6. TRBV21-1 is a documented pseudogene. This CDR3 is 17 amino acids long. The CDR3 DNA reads TGTGCCAGCACCCCGTCGGAGAGGACGGATTATAATTCACCCCTCCACTTT. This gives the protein CASTPSERTDYNSPLHF.

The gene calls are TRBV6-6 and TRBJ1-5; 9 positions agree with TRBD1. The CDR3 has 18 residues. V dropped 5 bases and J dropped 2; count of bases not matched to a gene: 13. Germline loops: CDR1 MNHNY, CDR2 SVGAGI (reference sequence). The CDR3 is CASSPPGQGIVGNQPQHF. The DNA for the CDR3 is TGTGCCAGCAGTCCCCCCGGACAGGGGATTGTTGGCAATCAGCCCCAGCATTTT.

The CDR3 region has the DNA TGTGCCAGCAGCTTAGTTCTGAAGACCGGGGAGCTGTTTTTT. It specifies CASSLVLKTGELFF. The chain has TRBV7-9 and TRBJ2-2; D remains ambiguous. The CDR3 sequence is 14 residues long. Germline V CDR1 and CDR2: SEHNR, FQNEAQ (reference sequence). Between the trimmed V and J ends, which lost 1 base and 5 bases, there was a span of 8 bases. The complete variable domain, with remaining parts taken from reference TRBV7-9 and TRBJ2-2, reads DTGVSQNPRHKITKRGQNVTFRCDPISEHNRLYWYRQTLGQGPEFLTYFQNEAQLEKSRLLSDRFSAERPKGSFSTLEIQRTEQGDSAMYLCASSLVLKTGELFFGEGSRLTVL.

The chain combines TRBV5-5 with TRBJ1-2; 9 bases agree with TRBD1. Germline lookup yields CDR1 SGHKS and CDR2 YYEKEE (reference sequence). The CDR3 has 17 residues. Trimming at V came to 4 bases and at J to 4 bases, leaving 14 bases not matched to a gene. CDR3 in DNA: TGTGCCAGCAGCACGGGACAGGGAGGGTCCTACGTCTATGGCTACACCTTC. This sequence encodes CASSTGQGGSYVYGYTF.

CDR3 in amino acids: CAWSGGAEGYTF. DNA for the CDR3: TGTGCCTGGAGTGGGGGAGCCGAGGGCTACACCTTC. This chain connects TRBV30 to TRBJ1-2; D is unclear. The germline V and J ends were trimmed by 1 base and 8 bases, with 11 bases remaining between them. CDR1 and CDR2 from the germline V gene are GTSNPN and SVGIG (reference sequence). CDR3 size: 12 residues.

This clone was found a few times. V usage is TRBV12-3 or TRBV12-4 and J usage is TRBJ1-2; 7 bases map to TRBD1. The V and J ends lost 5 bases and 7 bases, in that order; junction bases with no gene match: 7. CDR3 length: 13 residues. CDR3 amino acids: CASSHDRVAGYTF. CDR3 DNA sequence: TGTGCCAGCAGTCATGACAGGGTGGCTGGCTACACCTTC.

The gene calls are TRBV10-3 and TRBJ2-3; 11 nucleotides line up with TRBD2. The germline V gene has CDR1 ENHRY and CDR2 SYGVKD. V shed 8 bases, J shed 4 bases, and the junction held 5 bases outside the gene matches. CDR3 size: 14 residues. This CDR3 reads CAISGSGGADTQYF. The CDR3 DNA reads TGTGCCATCTCCGGTAGCGGGGGGGCAGATACGCAGTATTTT.

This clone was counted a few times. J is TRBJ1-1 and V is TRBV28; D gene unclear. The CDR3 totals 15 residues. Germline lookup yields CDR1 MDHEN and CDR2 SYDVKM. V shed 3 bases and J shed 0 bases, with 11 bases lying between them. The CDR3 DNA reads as TGTGCCAGCAGTTTTTTACTACTTATGAACACTGAAGCTTTCTTT. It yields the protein CASSFLLLMNTEAFF.

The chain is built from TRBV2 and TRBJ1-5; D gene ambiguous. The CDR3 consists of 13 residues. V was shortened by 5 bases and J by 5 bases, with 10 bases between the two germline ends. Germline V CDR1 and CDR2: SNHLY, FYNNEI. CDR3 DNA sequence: TGTGCCAGCAGTAGTGGACCCCATCAGCCCCAGCATTTT. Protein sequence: CASSSGPHQPQHF.

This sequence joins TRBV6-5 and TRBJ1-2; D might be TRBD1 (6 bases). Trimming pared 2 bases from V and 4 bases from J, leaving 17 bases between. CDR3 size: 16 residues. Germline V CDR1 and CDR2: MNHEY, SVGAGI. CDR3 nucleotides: TGTGCCAGCAGTTACAGGCCGGGGGAGGGGGTCTATGGCTACACCTTC. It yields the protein CASSYRPGEGVYGYTF.

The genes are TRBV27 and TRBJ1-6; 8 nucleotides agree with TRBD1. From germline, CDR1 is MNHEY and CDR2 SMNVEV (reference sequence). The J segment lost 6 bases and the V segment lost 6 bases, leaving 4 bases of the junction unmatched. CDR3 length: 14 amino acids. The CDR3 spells CASRAGQVNSPLHF. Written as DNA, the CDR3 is TGTGCCAGCAGGGCGGGACAGGTTAATTCACCCCTCCACTTT.

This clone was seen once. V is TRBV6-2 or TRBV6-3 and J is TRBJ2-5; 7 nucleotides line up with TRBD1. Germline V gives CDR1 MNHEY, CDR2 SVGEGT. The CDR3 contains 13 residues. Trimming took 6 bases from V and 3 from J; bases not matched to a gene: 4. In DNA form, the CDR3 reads TGTGCCAGCAGCGTCGGGACAGAAGAGACCCAGTACTTC. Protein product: CASSVGTEETQYF.

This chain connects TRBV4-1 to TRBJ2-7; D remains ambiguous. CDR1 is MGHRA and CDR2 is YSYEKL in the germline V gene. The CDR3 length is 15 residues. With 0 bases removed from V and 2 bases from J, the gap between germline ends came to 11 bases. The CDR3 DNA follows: TGCGCCAGCAGCCAAGACGCGCGAAAGGCCTACGAGCAGTACTTC. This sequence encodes CASSQDARKAYEQYF.

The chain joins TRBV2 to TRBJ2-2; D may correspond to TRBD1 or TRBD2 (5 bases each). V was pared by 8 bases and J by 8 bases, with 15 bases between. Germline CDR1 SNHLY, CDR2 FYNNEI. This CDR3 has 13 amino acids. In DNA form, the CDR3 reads TGTGCCAGCGCAGACAGAGGGAAGGGGGAGCTGTTTTTT. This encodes CASADRGKGELFF.

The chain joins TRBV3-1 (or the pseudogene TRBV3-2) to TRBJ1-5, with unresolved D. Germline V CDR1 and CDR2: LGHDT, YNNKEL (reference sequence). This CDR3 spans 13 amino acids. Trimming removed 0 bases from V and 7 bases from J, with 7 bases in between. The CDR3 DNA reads TGTGCCAGCAGCCAAGACAGCCTCCAGCCCCAGCATTTT. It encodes CASSQDSLQPQHF.

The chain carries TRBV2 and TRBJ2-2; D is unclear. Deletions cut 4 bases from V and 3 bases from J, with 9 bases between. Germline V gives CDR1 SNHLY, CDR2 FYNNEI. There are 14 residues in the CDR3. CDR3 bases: TGTGCCAGCAGTGTGTCTTGGGACACCGGGGAGCTGTTTTTT. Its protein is CASSVSWDTGELFF.

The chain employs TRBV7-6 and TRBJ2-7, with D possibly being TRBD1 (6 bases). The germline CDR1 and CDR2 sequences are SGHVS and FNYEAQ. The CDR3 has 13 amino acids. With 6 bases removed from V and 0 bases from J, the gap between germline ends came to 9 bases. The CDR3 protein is CASSPGVSYEQYF. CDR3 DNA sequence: TGTGCCAGCAGTCCAGGGGTCTCCTACGAGCAGTACTTC. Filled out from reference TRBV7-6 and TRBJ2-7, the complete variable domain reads GAGVSQSPRYKVTKRGQDVALRCDPISGHVSLYWYRQALGQGPEFLTYFNYEAQQDKSGLPNDRFSAERPEGSISTLTIQRTEQRDSAMYRCASSPGVSYEQYFGPGTRLTVT.

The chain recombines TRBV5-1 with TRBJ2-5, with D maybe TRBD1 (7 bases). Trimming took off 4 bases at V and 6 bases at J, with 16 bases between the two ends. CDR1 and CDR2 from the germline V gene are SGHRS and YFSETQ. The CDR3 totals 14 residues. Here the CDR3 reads CASSGGTVGQTQYF. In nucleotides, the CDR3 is TGCGCCAGCAGCGGGGGGACAGTGGGCCAGACCCAGTACTTC.

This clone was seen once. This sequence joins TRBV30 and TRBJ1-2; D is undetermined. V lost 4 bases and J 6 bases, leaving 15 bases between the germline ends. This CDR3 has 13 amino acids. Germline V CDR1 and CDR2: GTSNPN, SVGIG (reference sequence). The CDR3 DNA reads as TGTGCCTGGATTGCTAATCAGTTCGATGGCTACACCTTC. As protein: CAWIANQFDGYTF.

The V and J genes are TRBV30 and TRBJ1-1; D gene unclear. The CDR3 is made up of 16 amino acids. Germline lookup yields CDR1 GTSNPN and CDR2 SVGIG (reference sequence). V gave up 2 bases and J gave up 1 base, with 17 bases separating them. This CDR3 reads CAWSNPRLVKNTEAFF. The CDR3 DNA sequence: TGTGCCTGGAGTAACCCCCGCCTGGTAAAGAACACTGAAGCTTTCTTT.

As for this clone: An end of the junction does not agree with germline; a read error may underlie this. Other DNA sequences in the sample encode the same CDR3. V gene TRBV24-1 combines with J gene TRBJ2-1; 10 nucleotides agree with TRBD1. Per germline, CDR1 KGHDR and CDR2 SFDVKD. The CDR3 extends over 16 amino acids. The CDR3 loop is CATSDWGQGSKNEQFF. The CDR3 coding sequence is TGTGCCACTAGTGATTGGGGACAGGGGAGTAAGAATGAGCAGTTCTTC.

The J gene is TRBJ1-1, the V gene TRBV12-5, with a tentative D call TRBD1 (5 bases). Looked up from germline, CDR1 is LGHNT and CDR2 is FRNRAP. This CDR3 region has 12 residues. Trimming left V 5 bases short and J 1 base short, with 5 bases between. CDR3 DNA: TGTGCTAGTGGTACAGGGAACACTGAAGCTTTCTTT. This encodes CASGTGNTEAFF.

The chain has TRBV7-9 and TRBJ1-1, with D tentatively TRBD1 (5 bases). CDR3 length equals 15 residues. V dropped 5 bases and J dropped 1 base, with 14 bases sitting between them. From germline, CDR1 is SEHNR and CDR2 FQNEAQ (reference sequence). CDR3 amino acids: CASSILTGGNTEAFF. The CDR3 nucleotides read TGTGCCAGCAGCATCCTCACTGGGGGGAACACTGAAGCTTTCTTT.